Following are 3 T cell receptor beta chains from one sample sequenced in a study of blood T cell repertoires in COVID-19 (TCRdb year 2020). The library was prepared using the immunoSEQ multiplex PCR assay. Not all clones reach the TCRdb copy of this immuneACCESS table, which keeps in-frame sequences only. Checked studies attribute under half of the gap to unresolved V genes and leave the rest unexplained. In all, the sample holds approximately 200,000 clones, and approximately 88% of those were seen once. The ten largest clones capture 3.5% to 4.5% of the sample. Specimen: peripheral blood. These receptors were collected from a woman in her thirties with acute or convalescent COVID-19.

This sequence joins TRBV6-1 and TRBJ1-2; 8 bases agree with TRBD1. This CDR3 region has 14 residues. The trim removed 2 bases at V and 7 bases at J, leaving 6 bases unmatched. Looked up from germline, CDR1 is MNHNS and CDR2 is SASEGT. The CDR3 DNA follows: TGTGCCAGCAGTGAACAAGGGACAGGAGGTGGCTACACCTTC. The encoded protein is CASSEQGTGGGYTF.

The gene calls are TRBV11-2 and TRBJ1-4; 7 bases agree with TRBD1. Per germline, CDR1 SGHAT and CDR2 FQNNGV. The CDR3 extends over 13 amino acids. J lost 10 bases, V lost 3 bases, and 5 bases had no gene match. The CDR3 nucleotides read TGTGCCAGCAGCTTTGAACAGGGGATAAAACTGTTTTTT. It translates to CASSFEQGIKLFF.

A single count supports this clone. This chain uses TRBV10-3 with TRBJ2-1; D uncertain. Germline values: CDR1 ENHRY, CDR2 SYGVKD. The CDR3 extends over 15 amino acids. Trimming left V 5 bases short and J 2 bases short, with 13 bases between. Written as DNA, the CDR3 is TGTGCCATCAGTCTAGACCCTACTCCCTACAATGAGCAGTTCTTC. It encodes CAISLDPTPYNEQFF.